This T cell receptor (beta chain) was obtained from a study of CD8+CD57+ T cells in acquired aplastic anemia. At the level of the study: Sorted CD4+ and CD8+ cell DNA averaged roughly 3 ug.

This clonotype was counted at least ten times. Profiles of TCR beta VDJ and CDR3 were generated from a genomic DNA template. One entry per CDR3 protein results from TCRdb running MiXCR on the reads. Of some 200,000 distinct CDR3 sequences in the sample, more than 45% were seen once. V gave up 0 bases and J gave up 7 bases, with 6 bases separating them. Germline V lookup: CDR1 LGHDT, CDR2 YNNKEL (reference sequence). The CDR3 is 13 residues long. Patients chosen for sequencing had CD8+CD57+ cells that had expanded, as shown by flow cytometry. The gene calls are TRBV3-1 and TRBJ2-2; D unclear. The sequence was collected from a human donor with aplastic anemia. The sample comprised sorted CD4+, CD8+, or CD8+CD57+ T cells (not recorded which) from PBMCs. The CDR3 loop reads CASSQDSIGELFF. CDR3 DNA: TGTGCCAGCAGCCAAGACTCTATCGGGGAGCTGTTTTTT. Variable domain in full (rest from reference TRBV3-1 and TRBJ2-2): DTAVSQTPKYLVTQMGNDKSIKCEQNLGHDTMYWYKQDSKKFLKIMFSYNNKELIINETVPNRFSPKSPDKAHLNLHINSLELGDSAVYFCASSQDSIGELFFGEGSRLTVL.